Shown below are 15 T cell receptor beta chains from a single sample sequenced in a study of T cells of healthy individuals. TCRdb redid the calling of the 5' RACE reads with MiXCR, one entry per CDR3 protein. The table includes 85,000 to 100,000 distinct CDR3 sequences, under 20% detected once. The receptors shown here come from a human donor in good health.

This clonotype was seen more than once but under ten times. The chain joins TRBV5-1 to TRBJ2-3; a possible D gene is TRBD1 (6 bases). In germline, CDR1 is SGHRS, CDR2 YFSETQ. The V end was cut by 3 bases, the J end by 5 bases, with 16 bases between. CDR3 length: 15 residues. The chain's CDR3 is CASSSAGVWVDTQYF. The CDR3 coding sequence is TGCGCCAGCAGCTCGGCAGGGGTGTGGGTAGATACGCAGTATTTT.

This clonotype turned up a few times. The genes are TRBV6-6 and TRBJ2-3, with TRBD2 matching 8 bases. V was pared by 5 bases and J by 4 bases, with 8 bases of the junction left unmatched. The CDR3 is 15 residues long. Germline V gene data show CDR1 as MNHNY and CDR2 as SVGAGI (reference sequence). The CDR3 sequence: CASSIAGIFADTQYF. The DNA for the CDR3 is TGTGCCAGCAGTATAGCGGGAATTTTCGCAGATACGCAGTATTTT.

J is TRBJ1-1 and V is TRBV7-6; 7 bases map to TRBD1. The V gene end was trimmed by 1 base and the J gene end by 5 bases; junction bases not matched to a gene: 7. The CDR3 has 15 residues. Germline-derived CDR1 and CDR2 are SGHVS and FNYEAQ. The CDR3 sequence is CASSLVGRGKTEAFF. CDR3 bases: TGTGCCAGCAGCTTAGTCGGCAGGGGGAAGACTGAAGCTTTCTTT.

This clonotype was detected many times. The chain links TRBV19 to TRBJ2-7, with D tentatively TRBD2 (7 bases). This CDR3 has 14 amino acids. CDR1 is LNHDA, CDR2 SQIVND, per germline (reference sequence). Trimming took 5 bases from V and 4 from J, leaving 15 bases between them. In nucleotides, the CDR3 is TGTGCCAGTAGTGTGACGGAGGGGGGGTACGAGCAGTACTTC. Protein sequence: CASSVTEGGYEQYF.

The chain uses TRBV19 and TRBJ2-2, with TRBD1 matching 8 bases. Germline V gene lookup returns CDR1 LNHDA and CDR2 SQIVND (reference sequence). With V trimmed by 5 bases and J by 4 bases, 6 bases remained unmatched. The CDR3 is 15 amino acids. In DNA form, the CDR3 reads TGTGCCAGTAGTCCCGCCAGGGGGCCCACCGGGGAGCTGTTTTTT. It encodes CASSPARGPTGELFF.

The sample holds a few counts of this clonotype. V usage is TRBV12-3 or TRBV12-4 and J usage is TRBJ2-7; TRBD2 matches at 8 bases. The junction had 7 bases not matched to a gene; V was cut back by 5 bases and J by 4 bases. This CDR3 is built from 14 residues. The CDR3 coding sequence is TGTGCCAGCAGTCCGGGACTAGGAGTATACGAGCAGTACTTC. It translates to CASSPGLGVYEQYF.

This clonotype has just a few counts. The chain combines TRBV6-5 with TRBJ1-5; TRBD1 aligns across 7 bases. With 4 bases clipped from V and 1 base from J, the junction kept 4 bases outside the gene matches. The V gene's germline CDR1 is MNHEY and CDR2 SVGAGI. This CDR3 comprises 15 residues. CDR3 loop: CASSFRQGSNQPQHF. The CDR3 coding sequence is TGTGCCAGCAGTTTTCGACAGGGCAGCAATCAGCCCCAGCATTTT.

This clonotype was found many times. The chain couples TRBV13 to TRBJ2-3, with 11 nucleotides matching TRBD2. The ends lost 6 bases at V and 4 bases at J; junction bases unmatched: 12. Per germline, CDR1 PRHDT and CDR2 FYEKMQ (reference sequence). The length of the CDR3 is 17 residues. The CDR3 loop is CASSPGLAVPGPDTQYF. CDR3 bases: TGTGCCAGCAGTCCGGGACTAGCGGTCCCCGGTCCAGATACGCAGTATTTT.

This clonotype has just a few counts. The chain combines TRBV6-1 with TRBJ1-5; D is perhaps TRBD1 (5 bases). Deletions cut 1 base from V and 1 base from J, with 8 bases between. CDR3 size: 15 residues. Germline V gene lookup returns CDR1 MNHNS and CDR2 SASEGT. CDR3 loop: CASSEVGTSNQPQHF. For the CDR3, the DNA is TGTGCCAGCAGTGAAGTGGGGACGAGCAATCAGCCCCAGCATTTT.

The V and J genes are TRBV5-5 and TRBJ1-1, with D unclear. The germline V gene encodes CDR1 SGHKS and CDR2 YYEKEE (reference sequence). CDR3 size: 15 residues. V was clipped by 6 bases and J by 0 bases, with 15 bases between them. The CDR3 region has the DNA TGTGCCAGCACCGTTTTTTCGGCTGTGAACACTGAAGCTTTCTTT. It specifies CASTVFSAVNTEAFF.

The gene calls are TRBV4-1 and TRBJ2-7; either TRBD1 or TRBD2 may supply D (6 bases each). This CDR3 has 18 residues. V dropped 0 bases and J dropped 3 bases, with 21 bases sitting between them. Germline CDR1 MGHRA, CDR2 YSYEKL. The CDR3, as DNA: TGCGCCAGCAGCCAAGATGGGACAACCGGGGGCTTTAACTACGAGCAGTACTTC. This encodes CASSQDGTTGGFNYEQYF.

This clonotype was seen ten or more times. This chain links TRBV11-3 with TRBJ2-1; the D gene is possibly TRBD2 (6 bases). CDR1 SGHNT and CDR2 YENEEA come from the germline V gene. Trimming pared 0 bases from V and 0 bases from J, leaving 12 bases between. This CDR3 is built from 17 residues. The CDR3 sequence is CASSLDSGVSSYNEQFF. CDR3 nucleotide sequence: TGTGCCAGCAGCTTAGATTCGGGGGTTAGCTCCTACAATGAGCAGTTCTTC.

The chain joins TRBV9 to TRBJ2-1; no firm D call. This CDR3 region has 13 residues. Deletions cut 0 bases from V and 12 bases from J, with 13 bases between. Germline assignment: CDR1 SGDLS and CDR2 YYNGEE. The CDR3 sequence: CASSVALTDGQFF. In DNA form, the CDR3 reads TGTGCCAGCAGCGTAGCTCTGACGGATGGGCAGTTCTTC. Full variable domain (outside the CDR3, taken from reference TRBV9 and TRBJ2-1): DSGVTQTPKHLITATGQRVTLRCSPRSGDLSVYWYQQSLDQGLQFLIQYYNGEERAKGNILERFSAQQFPDLHSELNLSSLELGDSALYFCASSVALTDGQFFGPGTRLTVL.

This chain uses TRBV18 with TRBJ2-1; 7 bases align to TRBD1. V dropped 2 bases and J dropped 8; count of bases not matched to a gene: 18. This CDR3 has 18 residues. The V gene's germline CDR1 is KGHSH and CDR2 LQKENI. CDR3 region: CASSPFNLRGLRPDEQFF. For the CDR3, the DNA is TGTGCCAGCTCACCATTCAACTTAAGGGGGCTCCGTCCCGATGAGCAGTTCTTC. Full variable domain (missing parts from reference TRBV18 and TRBJ2-1): NAGVMQNPRHLVRRRGQEARLRCSPMKGHSHVYWYRQLPEEGLKFMVYLQKENIIDESGMPKERFSAEFPKEGPSILRIQQVVRGDSAAYFCASSPFNLRGLRPDEQFFGPGTRLTVL.

The rearrangement uses TRBV7-2 and TRBJ1-2; the match to TRBD1 covers 7 bases. J gave up 7 bases and V 3 bases, and 2 bases lay outside the gene matches. There are 12 residues in the CDR3. Germline V gene sequence: CDR1 SGHTA, CDR2 FQGNSA. The DNA of the CDR3 is TGTGCCAGCAGCTTGACAGGGTTTGGCTACACCTTC. This sequence encodes CASSLTGFGYTF.